The present TCR beta chain was sequenced within a study of cytomegalovirus exposure and HLA in healthy donors. Use of 60 Vbeta and 13 Jbeta primers characterized the PCR. Measured with immunoSEQ multiplex PCR; TCRdb has only the in-frame clones, and not every one. In the table there are roughly 55,000 clones, roughly 70% of which are singletons. The CDR3 length is 15 residues. The V gene's germline CDR1 is SGHRS and CDR2 YFSETQ. V was pared by 2 bases and J by 9 bases, with 8 bases of the junction left unmatched. The origin of this receptor is a man between 35 and 55 years old in good health and CMV-seropositive. The chain uses TRBV5-1 and TRBJ2-1; 10 positions match TRBD2. The specimen sequenced was PBMCs. CDR3: CASSFGSGGAGEQFF. The CDR3 DNA reads as TGCGCCAGCAGCTTCGGAAGCGGGGGGGCGGGTGAGCAGTTCTTC.